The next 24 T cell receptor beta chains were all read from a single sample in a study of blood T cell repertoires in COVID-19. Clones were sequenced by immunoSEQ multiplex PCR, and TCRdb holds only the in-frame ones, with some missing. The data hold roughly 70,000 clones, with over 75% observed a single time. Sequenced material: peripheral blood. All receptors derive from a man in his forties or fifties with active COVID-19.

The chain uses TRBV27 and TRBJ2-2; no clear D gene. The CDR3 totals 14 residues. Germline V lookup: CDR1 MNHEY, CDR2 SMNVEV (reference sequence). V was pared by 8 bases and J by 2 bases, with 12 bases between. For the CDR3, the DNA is TGTGCCAGCCGCGGTCTCTTCAACACCGGGGAGCTGTTTTTT. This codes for CASRGLFNTGELFF.

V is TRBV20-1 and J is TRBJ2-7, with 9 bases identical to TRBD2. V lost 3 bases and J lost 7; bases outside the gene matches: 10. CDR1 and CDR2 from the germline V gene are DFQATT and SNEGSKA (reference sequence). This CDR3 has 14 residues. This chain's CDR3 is CSASMAGGPFEQYF. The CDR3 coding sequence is TGCAGTGCTAGTATGGCGGGAGGGCCGTTTGAGCAGTACTTC.

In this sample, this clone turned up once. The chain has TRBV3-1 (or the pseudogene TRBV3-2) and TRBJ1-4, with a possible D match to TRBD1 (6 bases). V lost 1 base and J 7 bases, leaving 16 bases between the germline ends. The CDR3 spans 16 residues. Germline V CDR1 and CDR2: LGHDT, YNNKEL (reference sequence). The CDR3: CASSQGGQNSGEKLFF. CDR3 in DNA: TGTGCCAGCAGCCAAGGAGGACAGAACTCGGGTGAAAAACTGTTTTTT.

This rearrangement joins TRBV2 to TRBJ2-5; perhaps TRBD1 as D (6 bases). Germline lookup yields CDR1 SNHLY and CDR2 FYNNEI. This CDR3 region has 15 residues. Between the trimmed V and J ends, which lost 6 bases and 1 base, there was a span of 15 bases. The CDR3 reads CASSSLDRLQETQYF. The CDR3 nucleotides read TGTGCCAGCAGCTCCCTTGACAGGCTCCAAGAGACCCAGTACTTC.

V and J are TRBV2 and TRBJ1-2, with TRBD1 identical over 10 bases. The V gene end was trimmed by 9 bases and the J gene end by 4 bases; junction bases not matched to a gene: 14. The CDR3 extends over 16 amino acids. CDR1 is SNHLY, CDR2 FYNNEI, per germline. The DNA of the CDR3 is TGTGCCAGTCACCCGGGACAGGGGCCGAGTGGCTATGGCTACACCTTC. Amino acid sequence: CASHPGQGPSGYGYTF.

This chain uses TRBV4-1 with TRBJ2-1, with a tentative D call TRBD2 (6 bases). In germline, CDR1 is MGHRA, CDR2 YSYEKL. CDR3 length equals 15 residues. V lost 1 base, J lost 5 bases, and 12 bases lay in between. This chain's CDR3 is CASSQGFAGNNEQFF. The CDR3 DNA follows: TGCGCCAGCAGCCAAGGGTTCGCGGGAAACAATGAGCAGTTCTTC.

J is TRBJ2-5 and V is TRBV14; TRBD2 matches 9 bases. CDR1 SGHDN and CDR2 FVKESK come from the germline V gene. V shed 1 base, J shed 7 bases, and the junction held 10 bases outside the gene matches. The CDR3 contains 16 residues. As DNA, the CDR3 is TGTGCCAGCAGCCAAGCTTCTAGCGGGGCCAAACGGACCCAGTACTTC. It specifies CASSQASSGAKRTQYF.

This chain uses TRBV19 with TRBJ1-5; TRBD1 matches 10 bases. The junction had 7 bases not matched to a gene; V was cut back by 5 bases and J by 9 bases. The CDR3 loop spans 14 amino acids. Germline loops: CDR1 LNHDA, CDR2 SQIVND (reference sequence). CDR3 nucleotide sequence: TGTGCCAGTAGTGCCGGACAGGGGGGGACGCCCCAGCATTTT. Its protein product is CASSAGQGGTPQHF. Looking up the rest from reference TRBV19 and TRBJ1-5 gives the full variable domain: DGGITQSPKYLFRKEGQNVTLSCEQNLNHDAMYWYRQDPGQGLRLIYYSQIVNDFQKGDIAEGYSVSREKKESFPLTVTSAQKNPTAFYLCASSAGQGGTPQHFGDGTRLSIL.

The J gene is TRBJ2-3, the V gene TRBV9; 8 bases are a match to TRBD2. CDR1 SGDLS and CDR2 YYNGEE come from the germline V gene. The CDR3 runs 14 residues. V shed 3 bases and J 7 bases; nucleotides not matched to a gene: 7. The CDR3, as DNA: TGTGCCAGCAGCGATAGCGGGGACGCCTATACGCAGTATTTT. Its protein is CASSDSGDAYTQYF.

CDR3: CASSLGTSGSGKNEQYF. In nucleotides, the CDR3 is TGTGCCAGCTCACTCGGGACTAGCGGGAGTGGTAAGAACGAGCAGTACTTC. The V call is TRBV18, the J call TRBJ2-7, with 14 bases fitting TRBD2. With V trimmed by 4 bases and J by 5 bases, 10 bases remained unmatched. The CDR3 has 17 amino acids. In germline, CDR1 is KGHSH, CDR2 LQKENI.

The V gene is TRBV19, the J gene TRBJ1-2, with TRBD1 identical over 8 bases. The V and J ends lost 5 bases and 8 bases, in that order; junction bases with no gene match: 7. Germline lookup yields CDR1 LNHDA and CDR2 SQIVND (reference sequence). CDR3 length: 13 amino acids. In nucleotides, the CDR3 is TGTGCCAGTAGTCGCAGGGGGCTCACGGGCTACACCTTC. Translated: CASSRRGLTGYTF. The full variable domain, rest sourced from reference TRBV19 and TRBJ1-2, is DGGITQSPKYLFRKEGQNVTLSCEQNLNHDAMYWYRQDPGQGLRLIYYSQIVNDFQKGDIAEGYSVSREKKESFPLTVTSAQKNPTAFYLCASSRRGLTGYTFGSGTRLTVV.

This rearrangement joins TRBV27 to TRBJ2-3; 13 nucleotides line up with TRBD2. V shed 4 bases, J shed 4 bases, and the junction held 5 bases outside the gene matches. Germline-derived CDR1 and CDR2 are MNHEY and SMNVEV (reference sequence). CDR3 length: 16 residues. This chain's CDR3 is CASSSGLAGDPDTQYF. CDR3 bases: TGTGCCAGCAGTTCAGGACTAGCGGGAGACCCAGATACGCAGTATTTT.

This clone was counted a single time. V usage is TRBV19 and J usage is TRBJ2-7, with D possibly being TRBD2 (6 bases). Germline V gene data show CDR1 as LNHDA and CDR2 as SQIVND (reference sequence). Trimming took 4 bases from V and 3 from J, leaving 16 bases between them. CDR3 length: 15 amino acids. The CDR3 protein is CASSNLGGEGYEQYF. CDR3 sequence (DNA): TGTGCCAGTAGTAATCTGGGGGGAGAAGGCTACGAGCAGTACTTC.

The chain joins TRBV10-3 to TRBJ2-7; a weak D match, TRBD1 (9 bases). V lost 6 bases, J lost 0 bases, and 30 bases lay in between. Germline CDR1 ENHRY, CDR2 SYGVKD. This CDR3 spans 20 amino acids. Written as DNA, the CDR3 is TGTGCCATCAGCATACAGGGGGCGGTACGAGCGGGGGTGCCCTCCTACGAGCAGTACTTC. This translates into CAISIQGAVRAGVPSYEQYF.

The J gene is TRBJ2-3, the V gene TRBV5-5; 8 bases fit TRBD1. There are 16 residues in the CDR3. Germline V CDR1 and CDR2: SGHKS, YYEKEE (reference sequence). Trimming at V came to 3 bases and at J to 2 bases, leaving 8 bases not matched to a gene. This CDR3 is CASSSSGQGITDTQYF. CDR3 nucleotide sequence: TGTGCCAGCAGCTCCTCCGGACAGGGCATCACAGATACGCAGTATTTT.

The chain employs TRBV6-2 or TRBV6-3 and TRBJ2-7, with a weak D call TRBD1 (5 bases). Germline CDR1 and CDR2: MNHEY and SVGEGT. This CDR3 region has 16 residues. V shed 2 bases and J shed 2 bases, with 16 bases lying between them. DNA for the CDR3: TGTGCCAGCAGTTACGAGGCCGGCAGGGCAGCCTACGAGCAGTACTTC. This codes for CASSYEAGRAAYEQYF.

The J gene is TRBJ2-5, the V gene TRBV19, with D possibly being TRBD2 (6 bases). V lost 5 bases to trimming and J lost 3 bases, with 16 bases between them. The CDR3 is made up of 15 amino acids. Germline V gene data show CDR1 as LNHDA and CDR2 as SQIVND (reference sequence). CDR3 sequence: CASSPNIGGKETQYF. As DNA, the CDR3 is TGTGCCAGTAGTCCCAACATAGGAGGGAAAGAGACCCAGTACTTC.

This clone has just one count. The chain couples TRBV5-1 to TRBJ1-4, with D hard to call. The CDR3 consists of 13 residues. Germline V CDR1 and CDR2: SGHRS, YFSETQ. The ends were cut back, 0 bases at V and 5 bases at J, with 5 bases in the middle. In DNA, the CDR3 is TGCGCCAGCAGCTTGGAGCCGAATGAAAAACTGTTTTTT. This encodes CASSLEPNEKLFF.

CDR3 loop: CASSRAGAGELFF. In nucleotides, the CDR3 is TGTGCCAGCAGCCGAGCAGGGGCCGGGGAGCTGTTTTTT. The V gene is TRBV7-8, the J gene TRBJ2-2; the D gene is possibly TRBD1 (6 bases). Between the trimmed V and J ends, which lost 5 bases and 6 bases, there was a span of 10 bases. Germline CDR1 reads SGHVS; CDR2 reads FQNEAQ. The CDR3 extends over 13 amino acids.

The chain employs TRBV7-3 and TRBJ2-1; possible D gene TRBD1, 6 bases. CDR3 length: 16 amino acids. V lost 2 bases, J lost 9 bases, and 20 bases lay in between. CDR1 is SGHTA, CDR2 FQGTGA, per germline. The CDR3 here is CASSLGSGRGYGEQFF. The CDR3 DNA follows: TGTGCCAGCAGCTTAGGTTCGGGCAGGGGATATGGTGAGCAGTTCTTC.

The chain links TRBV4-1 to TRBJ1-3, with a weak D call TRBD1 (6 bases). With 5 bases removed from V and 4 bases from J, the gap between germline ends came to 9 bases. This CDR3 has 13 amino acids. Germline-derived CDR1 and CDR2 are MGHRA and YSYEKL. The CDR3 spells CASSGQPGNTIYF. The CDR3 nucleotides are TGCGCCAGCAGCGGACAGCCGGGAAACACCATATATTTT.

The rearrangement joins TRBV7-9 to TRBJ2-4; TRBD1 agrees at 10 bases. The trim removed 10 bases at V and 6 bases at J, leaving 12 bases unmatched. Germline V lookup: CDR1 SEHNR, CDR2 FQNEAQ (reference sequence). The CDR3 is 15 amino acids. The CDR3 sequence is CATGRERTGGNIQYF. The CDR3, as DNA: TGTGCCACAGGGAGAGAGCGGACAGGGGGAAACATTCAGTACTTC.

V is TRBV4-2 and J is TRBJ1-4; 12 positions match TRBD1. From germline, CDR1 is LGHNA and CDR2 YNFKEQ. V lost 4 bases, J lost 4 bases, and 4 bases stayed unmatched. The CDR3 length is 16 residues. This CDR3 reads CASSRGTGGGNEKLFF. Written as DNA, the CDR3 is TGTGCCAGCAGCCGCGGGACAGGGGGCGGTAATGAAAAACTGTTTTTT.

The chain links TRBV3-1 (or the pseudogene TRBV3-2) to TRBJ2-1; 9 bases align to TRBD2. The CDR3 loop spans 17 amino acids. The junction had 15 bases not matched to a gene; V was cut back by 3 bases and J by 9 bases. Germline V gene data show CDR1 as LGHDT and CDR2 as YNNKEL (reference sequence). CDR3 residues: CASSHRHSGRLDGEQFF. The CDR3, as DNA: TGTGCCAGCAGCCACCGCCATAGCGGGAGATTAGACGGTGAGCAGTTCTTC.